This paragraph covers one TCR beta chain sequence. This clone was recorded once. The clone's antigen remains unknown. Per-base qualities were not stored, and no clone one base away is much larger. This specimen belongs to a study of shared clonotypes between healthy human individuals (dated by TCRdb to the early 2020s). For the wider study: The cohort comprised two women and a few men aged 18 to 49 years. For each donor, CD4 naive and CD4 memory were each run on three plates, CD8 naive on two plates, and CD8 memory on one plate. To estimate repertoire size and how much clonotype sharing occurs between individuals, the study deeply sequenced the blood TCR repertoires of several healthy adults. Libraries were prepared and TCR repertoires were sequenced by different laboratories using diverse techniques, in order to increase sequencing depth and limit assay-specific biases. Leukapheresis yielded between about 0.8 and 8.9 billion PBMCs per donor. Overall study outcomes, separate from this receptor: Pairwise subsampling indicated that sequencing depth was expected to affect the degree of clonotype sharing among donors. Clonotypes shared by all four sorted-subset donors showed higher generation probabilities than non-shared clonotypes. Naive subsets generally had larger estimated clonotype richness than memory subsets. The small number of donors limited the genetic and exposure-history diversity represented. Sampling was restricted to blood, and TCR repertoires in tissue are likely to differ from TCR repertoires in blood. Sharing across four donors was observed for approximately 5% of naive CD4, about 4% of naive CD8, roughly 2.4% of memory CD4, and roughly 0.4% of memory CD8 clonotypes. Rarefaction of sorted-subset datasets indicated incomplete sequencing despite the large sequencing depth.

Including cysteine and phenylalanine, the CDR3 has 16 amino acids. Only CDR3 DNA is held: 48 bases, read in frame from base 1. Trimming accounts for 0 bases at V and 8 bases at J, while the number of junction bases matched to no gene is 9. The germline V gene gives CDR1 as MNHEY and CDR2 as SVGAGI. Using the deep immunoSEQ assay, TCR CDR3 regions were amplified from genomic DNA by multiplex PCR. Extracted genomic DNA from each cell subset was distributed evenly across all wells of several immunoSEQ 96-well plates, and each plate was treated as a replicate. For sorted subsets, about 200 ng genomic DNA, equal to 30,000 or so T cell genomes, was loaded into each replicate PCR. The purified libraries were quantified using a Qubit 3.0 fluorometer, sized with a Bioanalyzer 2100, and then quantified again using the KAPA Library Quantification kit. Every immunoSEQ 96-well plate was sequenced on a separate single-read 150-cycle Illumina NextSeq 550 flow cell. Per the authors' processing: Because the immunoSEQ output included only junctional sequences and no quality scores, the filtering could not be the same as the filtering used for full-length reads. To assign V/J genes and CDR3, sequences were annotated using PyIR, a Python wrapper for IgBLAST v1.9, with IMGT germline references. Any read was removed if the V/J assignment was weak (E-value above 1e-6), the CDR3 was missing, or the read contained stop codons, out-of-frame junctions, or ambiguous translated residues. V3J clonotypes were defined as sequences sharing an identical inferred V gene, J gene, and CDR3 amino acid sequence. The percentage overlap between two repertoires was calculated by dividing the number of shared unique clonotypes by the size of the smaller repertoire. Three approaches were used to assess repertoire richness: RTK rarefaction, the Chao1 estimator, and Recon v2.1 estimates of unobserved clonotypes. Generation probabilities for all TCRbeta clonotypes obtained by the gDNA method from a handful of donors were computed using OLGA. In TCRdb, the immuneACCESS table is reduced to in-frame sequences with V and J assigned. These tables do not hold every clone; where another copy was compared, an unresolved V gene accounts for under half, and the others remain unexplained. D and trimming were read from the DNA, whereas the V and J calls and clone size are those reported in that table. Across this sample there are 2 million to 2.5 million clones, with roughly 95% seen only once. Approximately 1.2% of the sample comes from the top ten.

CD8 naive samples were obtained by positive selection for CCR7 among CD45RO-negative cells, yielding a CD45RA+CCR7+ population from which TemRA cells were excluded. The donors were healthy, HIV-negative adults with no recently reported acute infections or vaccinations. Only Caucasian adults living in Nashville, Tennessee, USA were represented among the donors. Blood was collected by leukapheresis, and PBMCs were isolated by Ficoll-Histopaque density gradient centrifugation and then cryopreserved in liquid nitrogen vapor phase. Purity and quantity of every magnetically sorted T cell population were checked by analytical flow cytometry. Genomic DNA was isolated from every sorted fraction and measured by UV absorbance on a Nanodrop 2000c.

Sequencing was carried out using naive CD8+ T cells sorted from blood. What this sample's cell subset or site label stands for: CD45RA+CCR7+. The TCR sequence derives from a man aged 18 to 30 in good health. The chain is made from TRBV6-5 and TRBJ1-2, and TRBD1 aligns with 10 junction nucleotides. The base sequence is TGTGCCAGCAGTTACTCGATTTCGGGGACAGGGGAGGGCTACACCTTC. Its protein reads: CASSYSISGTGEGYTF.